This is a list of T cell receptor beta chains from one sample in a study of T cell responses to AZD1222 COVID-19 vaccine. Data came from immunoSEQ multiplex PCR; TCRdb stores just in-frame clones and leaves some out. The sample carries over 100,000 clones, roughly nine tenths recorded once. Sequencing was performed on peripheral blood, taken 28 days after the second dose of the MenACWY control vaccine. The source is an adult who received the MenACWY meningococcal vaccine as a control. Both conserved end residues are part of each CDR3.

V gene,CDR3 protein
TRBV18,CASSPNRRQPQHF
TRBV7-9,CASSVRRGHGELFF
TRBV28,CASTSAGQGFGYTF
TRBV3-1/TRBV3-2,CASSQRSREETQYF
TRBV6-6,CASSATGAGELFF
TRBV9,CASSVGGANVLTF
TRBV28,CASSNRGRDGYTF
TRBV3-1/TRBV3-2,CASSPLADRNLNTEAFF
TRBV5-1,CASSPTGRGYEKLFF
TRBV5-1,CASSFGSGFGGYTF
TRBV24-1,CATSRGQGLNYGYTF
TRBV11-2,CASSFIQGYEQFF
TRBV1,CTSSQGGIIPNTGELFF
TRBV7-9,CASSLEGPGSPLHF
TRBV15,CATSRAGGLEVTDTQYF
TRBV3-1/TRBV3-2,CASLRGTGELFF
TRBV5-1,CASSADRGGQPQHF
TRBV7-9,CASSPGLISGNTIYF
TRBV21-1,CASSVRKPGTVDNSPLHF
TRBV11-1,CASSRDSIGEQYF
TRBV7-7,CASSPKGKVETQYF
TRBV6-5,CASSQTGVPGELFF
TRBV12-5,CASGLLGETQYF
TRBV6-5,CASSYQRGGEAFF
TRBV11-2,CASSLVGGDSEAFF
TRBV18,CASSLLTGETGELFF
TRBV2,CASSTFEVTQYF
TRBV28,CASSKLGSNPQNIQYF
TRBV20-1,CSGADNEQFF
TRBV18,CASYAPGTEAFF
TRBV2,CASSVTGQQHF
TRBV7-8,CASSPGQLLNTEAFF
TRBV27,CASSPQGVSNYGYTF
TRBV9,CASSARLVTGELFF
TRBV19,CASSIDRVSGPQHF
TRBV28,CASTRGEGYGYTF
TRBV5-1,CASSPGGAANEKLFF
TRBV2,CASRGEEPQPQHF
TRBV15,CATSREGTFTDTQYF
TRBV7-8,CASSLVSTYEQYF
TRBV6-5,CAIRGTAYEQYF
TRBV5-1,CASSLGTANYGYTF
TRBV5-5,CASSSQEVVETQYF
TRBV3-1/TRBV3-2,CASSQDRATDTQYF
TRBV5-1,CASSLAGAVNQPQHF
TRBV5-4,CASSAYRGQSAEAFF
TRBV7-9,CASSVRGGETQYF
TRBV5-4,CASSRRGAGNTIYF
TRBV7-9,CASSLTGYEAFF
TRBV4-1,CASSLRQGGVNGYTF
TRBV5-1,CASSPGSGTDTQYF
TRBV7-8,CASSLVSGRNYGYTF
TRBV28,CASSLSLEETQYF